This T cell receptor (beta chain) was captured in a study of blood T cell repertoires in COVID-19. On the study more broadly: COVID-19 samples from acute and convalescent phases originated in the United States, Italy and Spain.

In the authors' methods: Estimated nucleated cell counts came from reference gene primer amplification. Profiling relied on immunoSEQ multiplex PCR, and the TCRdb table lists in-frame clones only, not all of them. The D gene and trimming were derived from the DNA, and the V and J assignments and clone size from that table. The sample carries 150,000 to 250,000 clones, 75% to 85% recorded once. V shed 5 bases and J shed 1 base, with 12 bases lying between them. In germline, CDR1 is SGHAT, CDR2 FQNNGV. The CDR3 is 15 amino acids. Self-reported history from a screening survey and questionnaire set each donor's cohort. Before being deemed recovered, Cohort 3 donors had two negative PCRs, clearance, or symptom resolution. This clone was found once.

The sequence derives from a man in his forties who had recovered from COVID-19. Sequencing was performed on PBMCs or T cells enriched from blood (not recorded which). The gene calls are TRBV11-2 and TRBJ1-3, with TRBD1 as a possible D gene (6 bases). The CDR3 region is CASSAPTGSGNTIYF. Here the CDR3 DNA reads TGTGCCAGCAGCGCACCAACAGGGTCTGGAAACACCATATATTTT.